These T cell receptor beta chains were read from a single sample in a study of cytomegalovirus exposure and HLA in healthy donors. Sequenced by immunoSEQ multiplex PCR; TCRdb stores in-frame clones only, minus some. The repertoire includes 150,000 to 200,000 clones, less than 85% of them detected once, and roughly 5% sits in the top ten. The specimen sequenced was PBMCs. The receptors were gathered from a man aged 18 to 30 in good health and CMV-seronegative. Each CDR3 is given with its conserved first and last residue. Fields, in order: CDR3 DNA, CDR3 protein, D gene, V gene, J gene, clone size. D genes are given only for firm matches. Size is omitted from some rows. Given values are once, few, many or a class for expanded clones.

TGTGCCAGCACCCCAGGGTCCTCACCGCCCCAGCATTTT,CASTPGSSPPQHF,-,TRBV5-8,TRBJ1-5,once
TGTGCCAGCAGCAAACAGACCAGCGGGGGAGCCAAAAACATTCAGTACTTC,CASSKQTSGGAKNIQYF,TRBD2,TRBV7-9,TRBJ2-4,few
TGTGCCAGCAGCTACCCAGGGGGCACTGAAGCTTTCTTT,CASSYPGGTEAFF,TRBD1,TRBV7-9,TRBJ1-1,-
TGTGCCAGCAGTCCGGGACAGGGAGTACGTGGCAATCAGCCCCAGCATTTT,CASSPGQGVRGNQPQHF,TRBD1,TRBV28,TRBJ1-5,-
TGCGCCAGCACTGAGGCAGGGTCGAACACCGGGGAGCTGTTTTTT,CASTEAGSNTGELFF,-,TRBV5-1,TRBJ2-2,-
TGCAGCGTTGATGAAGCGGGAGTGTATAATGAGCAGTTCTTC,CSVDEAGVYNEQFF,TRBD2,TRBV29-1,TRBJ2-1,-
TGTGCCAGCAGTTTATGGGGCCTAGCGGGCTTAAATGAGCAGTTCTTC,CASSLWGLAGLNEQFF,TRBD2,TRBV28,TRBJ2-1,-
TGTGCCAGTAGACGAACAGGGGGTAAAGAGACCCAGTACTTC,CASRRTGGKETQYF,TRBD1,TRBV19,TRBJ2-5,-
TGTGCCAGCATTACCGGCGGGACTAGCAATGAGCAGTTCTTC,CASITGGTSNEQFF,TRBD2,TRBV28,TRBJ2-1,-
TGTGCCACCAGCCCCGGAGGCACTTCCTACGAGCAGTACTTC,CATSPGGTSYEQYF,-,TRBV15,TRBJ2-7,-
TGCAGCGTTGATCGGTCGGGAGGAGATACGCAGTATTTT,CSVDRSGGDTQYF,TRBD2,TRBV29-1,TRBJ2-3,-
TGTGCCAGCAGTTTAGGCTACGCAGGAGAAAAACTGTTTTTT,CASSLGYAGEKLFF,-,TRBV6-5,TRBJ1-4,few
TGCGCCAGCAGCCAAGTGGCAGGCGCTAACCAGCCCCAGCATTTT,CASSQVAGANQPQHF,-,TRBV4-1,TRBJ1-5,-
TGTGCCAGCAGTTTATATTGGGCTAGCGGCTACGGTCAGTTCTTC,CASSLYWASGYGQFF,TRBD2,TRBV27,TRBJ2-1,-
TGTGCCAGCAGCACCCAAACAGGGGGGAGAGAGACCCAGTACTTC,CASSTQTGGRETQYF,TRBD1,TRBV7-2,TRBJ2-5,-
TGTGCCAGCAATACGGAGTACTATGGCTACACCTTC,CASNTEYYGYTF,-,TRBV28,TRBJ1-2,-